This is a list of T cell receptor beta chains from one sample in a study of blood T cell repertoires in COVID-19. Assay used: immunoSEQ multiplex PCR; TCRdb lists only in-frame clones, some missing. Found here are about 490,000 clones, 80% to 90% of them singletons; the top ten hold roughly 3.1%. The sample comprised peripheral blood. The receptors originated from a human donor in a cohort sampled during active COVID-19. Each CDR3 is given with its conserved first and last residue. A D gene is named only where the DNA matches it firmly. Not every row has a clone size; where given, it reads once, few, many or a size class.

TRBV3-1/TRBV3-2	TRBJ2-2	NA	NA	TGTGCCAGCAGCCAAGCCTTCACCGGCACCGGGGAGCTGTTTTTT	CASSQAFTGTGELFF
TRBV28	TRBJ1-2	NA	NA	TGTGCCAGCAGTAGGAGTCGGAACTATGGCTACACCTTC	CASSRSRNYGYTF
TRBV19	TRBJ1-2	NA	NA	TGTGCCAGTAGTGCGCGACCCGGGATCCTTGGCTATGGCTACACCTTC	CASSARPGILGYGYTF
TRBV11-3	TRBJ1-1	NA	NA	TGTGCCAGCAGGCTAAACCCGAACACTGAAGCTTTCTTT	CASRLNPNTEAFF
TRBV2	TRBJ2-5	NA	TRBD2	TGTGCCAGCTACCGAGCGGGAGTAGACGAGACCCAGTACTTC	CASYRAGVDETQYF
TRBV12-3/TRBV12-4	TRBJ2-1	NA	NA	TGTGCCAGCAGTCAGCAGACTAGAGGGGCCCCGTTCTTC	CASSQQTRGAPFF
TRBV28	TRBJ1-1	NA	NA	TGTGCCAGCAGTTTACAGGGATTCGCTGAAGCTTTCTTT	CASSLQGFAEAFF
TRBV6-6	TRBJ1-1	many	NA	TGTGCCAGCAGGCCCGAGGTTTACACTGAAGCTTTCTTT	CASRPEVYTEAFF
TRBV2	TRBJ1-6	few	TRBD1	TGTGCCAGCAGTCTGACAGGGGAAACCTATCCCCTCCACTTT	CASSLTGETYPLHF
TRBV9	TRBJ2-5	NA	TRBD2	TGTGCCAGCAGCGGCCTAGCGGGAGCTCTGGAGACCCAGTACTTC	CASSGLAGALETQYF
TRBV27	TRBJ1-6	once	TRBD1	TGTGCCAGCAGACCGACAGGGACGTCACCCCTCCACTTT	CASRPTGTSPLHF
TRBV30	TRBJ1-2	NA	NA	TGTGCCTGGAGCCGGACAGAACGAGTCTATGGCTACACCTTC	CAWSRTERVYGYTF
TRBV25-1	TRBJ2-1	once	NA	TGTGCCAGCAGTGTCGGGAGTACTTACAATGAGCAGTTCTTC	CASSVGSTYNEQFF
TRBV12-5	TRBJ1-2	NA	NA	TGTGCTAGTGGTTTGGACAGGGTCTATGGCTACACCTTC	CASGLDRVYGYTF
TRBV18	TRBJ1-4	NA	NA	TGTGCCAGCTCACTCGGCGCGGCAACTAATGAAAAACTGTTTTTT	CASSLGAATNEKLFF
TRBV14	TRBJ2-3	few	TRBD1	TGTGCCAGCAGCCCGCCGGGGGGACAGGGGATAAGGCCCACAGATACGCAGTATTTT	CASSPPGGQGIRPTDTQYF
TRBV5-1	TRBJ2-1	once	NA	TGCGCCAGCAGCTTGGTGGGAGGTTCCTACAATGAGCAGTTCTTC	CASSLVGGSYNEQFF
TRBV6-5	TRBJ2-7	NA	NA	TGTGCCAGCACCCCCGGACAACACCGGGAGCAGTACTTC	CASTPGQHREQYF
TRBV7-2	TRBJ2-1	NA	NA	TGTGCCAGCAGCGGGGGAGGCCCCCGGGATGAGCAGTTCTTC	CASSGGGPRDEQFF
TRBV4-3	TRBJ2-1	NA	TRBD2	TGCGCCAGCAGCTCTTCTTTGGGGGAGGGCCATGAGCAGTTCTTC	CASSSSLGEGHEQFF
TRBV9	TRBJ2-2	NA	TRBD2	TGTGCCAGCAGCGTAGAAGGGGGCGGGGGGGCCGGGGAGCTGTTTTTT	CASSVEGGGGAGELFF
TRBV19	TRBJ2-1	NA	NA	TGTGCCAGTAGTAACACACAGCCTCGCTATGCTGAGCAGTTCTTC	CASSNTQPRYAEQFF
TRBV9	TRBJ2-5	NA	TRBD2	TGTGCCAGCAGCGGACGGACTAGCGCCCAAGAGACCCAGTACTTC	CASSGRTSAQETQYF
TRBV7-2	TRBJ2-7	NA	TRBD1	TGTGCCAGCAGACCGACAGGGGTCTACGAGCAGTACTTC	CASRPTGVYEQYF
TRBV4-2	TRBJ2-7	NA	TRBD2	TGTGCCAGCAGCCAAGAAACGGGAGGCCATGGGTACGAGCAGTACTTC	CASSQETGGHGYEQYF
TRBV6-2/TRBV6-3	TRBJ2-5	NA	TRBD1	TGTGCCAGCAGTTACTCGAGGGGACAGAGAGAGACCCAGTACTTC	CASSYSRGQRETQYF
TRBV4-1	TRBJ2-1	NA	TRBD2	TGCGCCAGCAGCCACCCGGGACTAGCGGGAGGGCCGAGTAGGAATGAGCAGTTCTTC	CASSHPGLAGGPSRNEQFF
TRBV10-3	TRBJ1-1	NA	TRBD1	TGTGCCATCAGTGCCAGGGGGGACACTGAAGCTTTCTTT	CAISARGDTEAFF
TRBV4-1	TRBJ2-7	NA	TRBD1	TGCGCCAGCAGCCAAGACCCGGGACAGGGCTACGAGCAGTACTTC	CASSQDPGQGYEQYF
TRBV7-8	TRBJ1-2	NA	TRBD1	TGTGCCAGCAGCCCGTTCCGGGACAGCTTTTATGGCTACACCTTC	CASSPFRDSFYGYTF
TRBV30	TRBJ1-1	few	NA	TGTGCCTGGACCGCATGGGGGGCTGAAGCTTTCTTT	CAWTAWGAEAFF
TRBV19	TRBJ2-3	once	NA	TGTGCCAGTAGGGAGGGAGAACCCACAGATACGCAGTATTTT	CASREGEPTDTQYF
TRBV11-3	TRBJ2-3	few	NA	TGTGCCAGCAGCTTGCAGGGGTGGGACACAGATACGCAGTATTTT	CASSLQGWDTDTQYF
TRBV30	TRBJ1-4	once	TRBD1	TGTGCCTGGACTCCGGGACAGGGGGGGACCCGCGTGGGAGAAAAACTGTTTTTT	CAWTPGQGGTRVGEKLFF
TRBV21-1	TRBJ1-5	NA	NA	TGTGCCAGCAGAGAGGGACAGGGAGATCAGCCCCAGCATTTT	CASREGQGDQPQHF
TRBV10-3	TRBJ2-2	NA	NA	TGTGCCATCAGTGACCCGGGAGAGAACACCGGGGAGCTGTTTTTT	CAISDPGENTGELFF
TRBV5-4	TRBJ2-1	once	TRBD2	TGTGCCAGCAGCTCCGGGACTACTTCCTACAATGAGCAGTTCTTC	CASSSGTTSYNEQFF
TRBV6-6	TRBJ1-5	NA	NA	TGTGCCAGCAACCCAGGGCTCTCCGTCCGGGCGCCCCAGCATTTT	CASNPGLSVRAPQHF
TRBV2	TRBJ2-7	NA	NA	TGTGCCAGCAGTGAGGGGACACACTACGAGCAGTACTTC	CASSEGTHYEQYF
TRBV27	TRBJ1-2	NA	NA	TGTGCCAGCAGCCTTAGAGGGGGAAACTATGGCTACACCTTC	CASSLRGGNYGYTF